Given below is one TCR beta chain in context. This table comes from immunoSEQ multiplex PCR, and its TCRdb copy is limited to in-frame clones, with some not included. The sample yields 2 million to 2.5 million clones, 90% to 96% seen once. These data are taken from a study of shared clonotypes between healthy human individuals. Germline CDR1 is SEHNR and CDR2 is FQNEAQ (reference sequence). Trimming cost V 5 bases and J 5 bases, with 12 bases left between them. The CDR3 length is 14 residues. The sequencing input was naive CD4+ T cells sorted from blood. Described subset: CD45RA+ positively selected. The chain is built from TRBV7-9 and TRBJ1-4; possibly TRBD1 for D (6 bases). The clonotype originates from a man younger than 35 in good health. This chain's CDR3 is CASSANRANEKLFF. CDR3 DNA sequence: TGTGCCAGCAGCGCGAACAGGGCGAATGAAAAACTGTTTTTT.